Listed below are T cell receptor beta chains from one sample, sequenced in a study of T cell responses to AZD1222 COVID-19 vaccine. TCRdb's copy holds only in-frame clones and misses some; the assay was immunoSEQ multiplex PCR. The sample lists around 160,000 clones; roughly nine tenths were seen once. Specimen: peripheral blood, collected on day 0 of AZD1222 vaccination. These receptors all come from an adult in good health. The CDR3 runs from the conserved cysteine through the conserved F or W. The D gene is left open where the match is weak. Clone size appears in some rows only: once, few, many, or a class for an expanded clone.

size	V	J	D	DNA	CDR3
-	TRBV6-1	TRBJ2-5	TRBD2	TGTGCCAGCAGTGAAAAGGTAGCGGGGACCCAAGAGACCCAGTACTTC	CASSEKVAGTQETQYF
-	TRBV7-8	TRBJ1-3	-	TGTGCCAGCAGCTTAGCGCGTCTTCAAGAAAGTAGTGGCTCTGGAAACACCATATATTTT	CASSLARLQESSGSGNTIYF
-	TRBV19	TRBJ2-7	-	TGTGCCAGTAGTATGAGCGGTGGGGTCCACGAGCAGTACTTC	CASSMSGGVHEQYF
once	TRBV19	TRBJ1-1	-	TGTGCCAGTAGTAGCAATCCCTTGACTGAAGCTTTCTTT	CASSSNPLTEAFF
-	TRBV27	TRBJ2-2	-	TGTGCCAGCAGTTTACTGGTATCGAGTACCGGGGAGCTGTTTTTT	CASSLLVSSTGELFF
-	TRBV27	TRBJ2-7	-	TGTGCCAGCAGTTTGGGCACCTCCTACGAGCAGTACTTC	CASSLGTSYEQYF
-	TRBV7-9	TRBJ2-2	-	TGTGCCAGCAGCCCAGAGCCGAACACCGGGGAGCTGTTTTTT	CASSPEPNTGELFF
-	TRBV19	TRBJ2-1	-	TGTGCCAGTAGTCTAAGGGGCCTAGCCCCATCCAATGAGCAGTTCTTC	CASSLRGLAPSNEQFF
-	TRBV7-2	TRBJ2-6	-	TGTGCCAGCAGCTCTAACTCTGGGGCCAACGTCCTGACTTTC	CASSSNSGANVLTF
-	TRBV12-3/TRBV12-4	TRBJ1-1	-	TGTGCCAGCAGTTCGACCGTGAACACTGAAGCTTTCTTT	CASSSTVNTEAFF
-	TRBV25-1	TRBJ2-1	-	TGTGCCAGCAGTGGACTGGGGAATGAGCAGTTCTTC	CASSGLGNEQFF
-	TRBV27	TRBJ2-1	TRBD2	TGTGCCAGCAGTTTATGGAGCGGGAGGGGGAATGAGCAGTTCTTC	CASSLWSGRGNEQFF
-	TRBV19	TRBJ1-2	-	TGTGCCAGTAGTCACCCGGACCGATTCTATGGCTACACCTTC	CASSHPDRFYGYTF
once	TRBV6-5	TRBJ2-7	TRBD2	TGTGCCAGCAGTTATGTTACTAGCGGGAGAGGTGAGCAGTACTTC	CASSYVTSGRGEQYF
-	TRBV7-2	TRBJ2-3	-	TGTGCCAGCAGCTCTGAAGTGTTAGGGGCGCAGTATTTT	CASSSEVLGAQYF
-	TRBV6-4	TRBJ2-1	TRBD2	TGTGCCAGCAGTGAACTAGCGGGGTCCCTGAGCTCCTACAATGAGCAGTTCTTC	CASSELAGSLSSYNEQFF
-	TRBV19	TRBJ1-5	-	TGTGCCAGTATTGACCCGGGATCAAGCAATCAGCCCCAGCATTTT	CASIDPGSSNQPQHF
few	TRBV19	TRBJ1-1	TRBD1	TGTGCCAGTAGTAGCACCTACGGGACAGGGAAAATGAACACTGAAGCTTTCTTT	CASSSTYGTGKMNTEAFF
-	TRBV28	TRBJ1-5	-	TGTGCCAGCAGTTTCCTGGAGAGTAGGGCGGGACAGCCCCAGCATTTT	CASSFLESRAGQPQHF
once	TRBV4-3	TRBJ2-3	TRBD2	TGCGCCAGCAGCCAAGTCTTAGCGGGGGGCTCCACAGATACGCAGTATTTT	CASSQVLAGGSTDTQYF
-	TRBV19	TRBJ2-7	-	TGTGCCAGTAGCGAAACCGGGCCTGCCCACTACGAGCAGTACTTC	CASSETGPAHYEQYF
-	TRBV19	TRBJ1-1	TRBD1	TGTGCCAGTAGTATGGTCCAGGACAGGGTTGACACTGAAGCTTTCTTT	CASSMVQDRVDTEAFF
-	TRBV24-1	TRBJ1-5	-	TGTGCCACCAGTAGCACAGGGAGAAGGAATCAGCCCCAGCATTTT	CATSSTGRRNQPQHF
-	TRBV18	TRBJ2-1	TRBD1	TGTGCCAGCTCACCAGGGACAGGGGGGTCCTACAATGAGCAGTTCTTC	CASSPGTGGSYNEQFF
-	TRBV7-6	TRBJ2-5	-	TGTGCCAGCAGCCATGGGGCTGGGAAACAAGAGACCCAGTACTTC	CASSHGAGKQETQYF
-	TRBV7-8	TRBJ2-7	-	TGTGCCAGCAGCTTATACCGGGACCCTTCAGGGGAGCAGTACTTC	CASSLYRDPSGEQYF
-	TRBV7-2	TRBJ2-2	TRBD2	TGTGCCAGCAGCGTTGGGCTAGCGGCCACCGGGGAGCTGTTTTTT	CASSVGLAATGELFF
few	TRBV6-5	TRBJ2-7	TRBD1	TGTGCCAGCAGTTCCGGGACAGGTGTATACGAGCAGTACTTC	CASSSGTGVYEQYF
-	TRBV11-3	TRBJ1-6	-	TGTGCCAGCAGACAGGGTGCCCGGGATTCACCCCTCCACTTT	CASRQGARDSPLHF
-	TRBV27	TRBJ2-7	TRBD1	TGTGCCAGCAGTTCGCGGCGGGACAGGGGGCACGAGCAGTACTTC	CASSSRRDRGHEQYF
-	TRBV19	TRBJ1-3	TRBD1	TGTGCCAGTAGTCCGGGACAGGGATTTTCTGGAAACACCATATATTTT	CASSPGQGFSGNTIYF
-	TRBV18	TRBJ1-4	-	TGTGCCAGCTCACCGGAAATTGAGAATGAAAAACTGTTTTTT	CASSPEIENEKLFF
-	TRBV5-3	TRBJ2-2	-	TGTGCCAGAAGCTTCGTAAGGGCGGACGGGGAGCTGTTTTTT	CARSFVRADGELFF
-	TRBV7-2	TRBJ1-2	TRBD1	TGTGCCAGCAGCTTAGCAAGTCTTCAGGGGGGGTATGGCTACACCTTC	CASSLASLQGGYGYTF
once	TRBV12-5	TRBJ2-7	-	TGTGCTAGTGGTTTGAGTGGCGAGCAGTACTTC	CASGLSGEQYF
-	TRBV28	TRBJ1-1	-	TGTGCCAGCAGCCAGGCCACTGAAGCTTTCTTT	CASSQATEAFF
-	TRBV2	TRBJ1-5	TRBD1	TGTGCCAGCAGGGGGGACAGGGAGGACGGCAATCAGCCCCAGCATTTT	CASRGDREDGNQPQHF
-	TRBV6-5	TRBJ1-5	TRBD1	TGTGCCAGCAGCACCCAGGAGGGGGCTCAGCCCCAGCATTTT	CASSTQEGAQPQHF
-	TRBV6-5	TRBJ1-2	-	TGTGCCAGCAGACGGATTCGCCGGGGTGGCTACACCTTC	CASRRIRRGGYTF
-	TRBV28	TRBJ2-1	TRBD2	TGTGCCAGCAGTTTATCGGGACTAGCGACTCTCTTTAGCTCCTACAATGAGCAGTTCTTC	CASSLSGLATLFSSYNEQFF
-	TRBV11-3	TRBJ2-1	TRBD2	TGTGCCAGCAGCTTAGTGGGGAGCGGGAGCTCCTACAATGAGCAGTTCTTC	CASSLVGSGSSYNEQFF
-	TRBV19	TRBJ1-2	TRBD1	TGTGCCAGTTACGACAGGGGATCCGATGGCTACACCTTC	CASYDRGSDGYTF
-	TRBV27	TRBJ2-7	-	TGTGCCAGCAGTTTATCACGACCATACGAGCAGTACTTC	CASSLSRPYEQYF
-	TRBV5-1	TRBJ1-6	TRBD1	TGCGCCAGCCAAGAGGCGAGGACAGGATATAATTCACCCCTCCACTTT	CASQEARTGYNSPLHF
-	TRBV6-5	TRBJ2-1	-	TGTGCCAGCAGTTACGACAAATACTACAATGAGCAGTTCTTC	CASSYDKYYNEQFF
-	TRBV7-9	TRBJ2-1	TRBD2	TGTGCCAACGAGGTACGGGGGGTTAATAGCATTGAGCAGTTCTTC	CANEVRGVNSIEQFF
-	TRBV25-1	TRBJ1-2	-	TGTGCCAGCAGTGAATGGGCAGGAGACGTTGGTGGCTACACCTTC	CASSEWAGDVGGYTF
-	TRBV6-2/TRBV6-3	TRBJ2-7	TRBD1	TGTGCCAGCAGTTCAACCGGGACAGGGGGCGCCGAGCAGTACTTC	CASSSTGTGGAEQYF
-	TRBV27	TRBJ1-2	TRBD1	TGTGCCAGCAGTCACAGGGGGCTGTCCGGCTACACCTTC	CASSHRGLSGYTF
-	TRBV5-1	TRBJ2-3	TRBD2	TGCGCCAGCAGACCTAATCCGGGACTAGGGTTCACAGATACGCAGTATTTT	CASRPNPGLGFTDTQYF
-	TRBV10-1	TRBJ2-7	-	TGCGCCAGCAGTCCCCATAAACAAGGAGGGACCCACGAGCAGTACTTC	CASSPHKQGGTHEQYF
-	TRBV24-1	TRBJ1-5	TRBD1	TGTGCCACCAGTGATCGACAGGGACGGAAGCCCCAGCATTTT	CATSDRQGRKPQHF
few	TRBV5-4	TRBJ2-7	TRBD1	TGTGCCAGCAGCACGGGGACAGGGATCTACGAGCAGTACTTC	CASSTGTGIYEQYF
-	TRBV28	TRBJ2-5	TRBD2	TGTGCCAGCAGCCCATGGTGGACTAGCGGATTCTGGACCCAGTACTTC	CASSPWWTSGFWTQYF
-	TRBV29-1	TRBJ1-1	-	TGCAGCGTTGAGAGGGCAGGGTACACTGAAGCTTTCTTT	CSVERAGYTEAFF
-	TRBV7-9	TRBJ2-7	-	TGTGCCAGCAGCTTAGGTGGTTTGGGGCAGGGCTCCTACGAGCAGTACTTC	CASSLGGLGQGSYEQYF
once	TRBV28	TRBJ2-7	-	TGTGCCAGCAGTTTATTGGAGCGCGAGCAGTACTTC	CASSLLEREQYF
-	TRBV7-9	TRBJ2-7	-	TGTGCCAGCAGCTTAGAGCTGGGGGAGCAGTACTTC	CASSLELGEQYF
few	TRBV7-2	TRBJ1-4	TRBD1	TGTGCCAGCAGCTTTGACAGGGGGGATGAAAAACTGTTTTTT	CASSFDRGDEKLFF
-	TRBV10-3	TRBJ2-2	TRBD1	TGTGCCATCAGTGGGACAGGGAGTAACACCGGGGAGCTGTTTTTT	CAISGTGSNTGELFF